This T cell receptor beta chain was documented in a study of control samples from healthy donors and cancer patients. The data were produced by immunoSEQ multiplex PCR, yet TCRdb's version contains in-frame clones alone and is incomplete. Of about 100,000 clones in the sample, about 90% were seen once. This clone was counted a single time. This TCR came from a woman aged 18-35 years in good health. Material: blood.

The CDR3 protein is CASSLGRASNQPQHF. The CDR3 DNA is TGTGCCAGCAGCTTAGGTCGGGCTAGCAATCAGCCCCAGCATTTT. The V gene is TRBV7-6, the J gene TRBJ1-5; no definite D call. This CDR3 comprises 15 residues. The V and J ends lost 1 base and 0 bases respectively, with 7 bases between them. In germline, CDR1 is SGHVS, CDR2 FNYEAQ.